The following is a T cell receptor beta chain sequence with its context. Its antigen is currently unknown. This record belongs to a study of identical twins. The CDR3 is 15 residues long. The V gene's germline CDR1 is SGDLS and CDR2 YYNGEE. The trim removed 4 bases at V and 3 bases at J, leaving 6 bases unmatched. Notes on the study in general: Abundant beta clonotypes from cord blood had fewer insertions, unlike memory repertoires, which showed none.

TCRdb passed the 5' RACE reads through MiXCR, listing each CDR3 protein once. The data hold around 250,000 distinct CDR3 sequences, with roughly 7.1% observed a single time. The same sample was also used in a study of T cells expressing NK-cell markers.

This clonotype originated in a young woman in good health. This rearrangement joins TRBV9 to TRBJ2-7; 11 bases fit TRBD1. The sequencing sample was made of CD8+ T cells sorted from blood. The CDR3 coding sequence is TGTGCCAGCAGCTTTGGGGGGACAGGGGGCTACGAGCAGTACTTC. Its protein is CASSFGGTGGYEQYF.